This TCR beta chain appears in the sequencing data of a study of molecular identifiers for immune sequencing clone quantification. In its sample, this clonotype was seen many times. The CDR3 is made up of 13 amino acids. V was trimmed by 8 bases and J by 0 bases, leaving 9 bases between them. TCRdb passed the PCR reads through MiXCR, listing each CDR3 protein once. There are more than 450,000 distinct CDR3 sequences in the sample; around 23% occur only once, and over 0.6% lies in the top ten. The rearrangement uses TRBV12-3 or TRBV12-4 and TRBJ2-3; D unresolved. Sequencing was carried out using naive CD8+ T cells from blood, with Jurkat cell RNA spiked in. As for subset: FACS-sorted CD8+CD4-CCR7+CD45RA+ naive T cells. The source is a human donor in good health. Some libraries in this study had Jurkat cell RNA spiked in. The CDR3, as DNA: TGTGCCAGCTCTGTGGCTAGCACAGATACGCAGTATTTT. Translating it yields CASSVASTDTQYF.